Presented here are 27 T cell receptor beta chains from one specimen sequenced in a study of T cells in Graves' hyperthyroidism and ophthalmopathy. TCR beta CDR3 regions were amplified from RNA transcripts. Carried out on the TCR CDR3, a first-round RT-PCR used the HTBI primer set. Via MiXCR, TCRdb re-called the multiplex PCR reads, giving one row per CDR3 protein. The sample carries 300,000 or so distinct CDR3 sequences, roughly 17% recorded once. Source material: blood. The receptors originated from a man aged 25 to 40 with Graves' hyperthyroidism.

This clonotype was seen repeatedly, ten times or more. The chain links TRBV6-1 to TRBJ2-1; D is unresolved. The CDR3 runs 13 residues. V lost 3 bases and J lost 9, with 12 bases in between. From germline, CDR1 is MNHNS and CDR2 SASEGT. The CDR3 DNA is TGTGCCAGCAGTGAGGGAAGCGAGACTGAGCAGTTCTTC. It is translated as CASSEGSETEQFF.

V is TRBV19 and J is TRBJ2-6, with no clear D. CDR1 and CDR2 (germline): LNHDA, SQIVND (reference sequence). V dropped 7 bases and J dropped 0 bases, with 4 bases sitting between them. CDR3 size: 13 residues. The CDR3 is CASIGSGANVLTF. The CDR3 nucleotides are TGTGCCAGTATTGGCTCTGGGGCCAACGTCCTGACTTTC. The whole variable domain, filled in from reference TRBV19 and TRBJ2-6, reads DGGITQSPKYLFRKEGQNVTLSCEQNLNHDAMYWYRQDPGQGLRLIYYSQIVNDFQKGDIAEGYSVSREKKESFPLTVTSAQKNPTAFYLCASIGSGANVLTFGAGSRLTVL.

This clonotype showed up just a few times. The chain uses TRBV6-1 and TRBJ2-2, with D maybe TRBD2 (6 bases). The CDR3 is made up of 18 amino acids. V was cut by 0 bases and J by 0 bases, with 14 bases left in between. In germline, CDR1 is MNHNS, CDR2 SASEGT. The CDR3 region has the DNA TGTGCCAGCAGTGAAGCGCTTCGAGGAGGGACGAACACCGGGGAGCTGTTTTTT. Translation: CASSEALRGGTNTGELFF.

This clonotype appeared a single time. The chain has TRBV28 and TRBJ1-1, with D perhaps matching TRBD1 (5 bases). Germline CDR1 is MDHEN and CDR2 is SYDVKM. The CDR3 runs to 13 residues. Trimming removed 6 bases at V and 0 bases at J, with 8 bases between. Here the CDR3 reads CASRQTVNTEAFF. The CDR3 DNA sequence: TGTGCCAGCAGACAGACAGTGAACACTGAAGCTTTCTTT.

The rearrangement uses TRBV18 and TRBJ1-4; D remains ambiguous. V was clipped by 2 bases and J by 6 bases, with 7 bases between them. In germline, CDR1 is KGHSH, CDR2 LQKENI. The CDR3 is 13 residues long. The CDR3 nucleotides read TGTGCCAGCTCACCAAGGGCCCATGAAAAACTGTTTTTT. Protein sequence: CASSPRAHEKLFF.

This clonotype appeared many times. The chain has TRBV28 and TRBJ1-1; D gene uncertain. Trimming took 10 bases from V and 0 from J, leaving 15 bases between them. Germline V gene sequence: CDR1 MDHEN, CDR2 SYDVKM. This CDR3 region has 14 residues. DNA of the CDR3: TGTGCCACCTTGGAACGGAACATGAACACTGAAGCTTTCTTT. Its translation is CATLERNMNTEAFF.

The table lists this clonotype with many counts. V usage is TRBV20-1 and J usage is TRBJ2-5, with a tentative D call TRBD2 (6 bases). V gave up 6 bases and J gave up 2 bases, with 16 bases separating them. The CDR3 runs to 14 residues. From germline, CDR1 is DFQATT and CDR2 SNEGSKA (reference sequence). Written as DNA, the CDR3 is TGCAGTGCAAGGAAGACCGGGACTCAAGAGACCCAGTACTTC. Residues: CSARKTGTQETQYF.

The chain couples TRBV9 to TRBJ2-7, with D maybe TRBD2 (5 bases). Germline lookup yields CDR1 SGDLS and CDR2 YYNGEE. This CDR3 comprises 14 residues. Trimming left V 0 bases short and J 6 bases short, with 13 bases between. In DNA form, the CDR3 reads TGTGCCAGCAGCGTAGAGGGTAGCGCTTCCGAGCAGTACTTC. This codes for CASSVEGSASEQYF.

This clonotype was detected many times. The CDR3 loop reads CASRALLGAEAFF. In DNA form, the CDR3 reads TGTGCCAGCAGGGCCCTTTTGGGAGCTGAAGCTTTCTTT. The chain links TRBV6-1 to TRBJ1-1; D is unclear. CDR1 is MNHNS, CDR2 SASEGT, per germline. The germline V and J ends were trimmed by 6 bases and 6 bases, with 14 bases remaining between them. The CDR3 spans 13 residues.

This clonotype has a handful of counts. J is TRBJ1-2 and V is TRBV19, with a possible D match to TRBD1 (6 bases). There are 16 residues in the CDR3. Germline V gene sequence: CDR1 LNHDA, CDR2 SQIVND (reference sequence). Trimming left V 3 bases short and J 4 bases short, with 18 bases between. CDR3: CASSIPLQGTLYGYTF. The DNA for the CDR3 is TGTGCCAGTAGTATCCCCCTACAGGGAACTCTCTATGGCTACACCTTC.

This sequence joins TRBV12-5 and TRBJ2-1, with TRBD2 matching over 8 bases. Germline lookup yields CDR1 LGHNT and CDR2 FRNRAP. The CDR3 totals 18 residues. V was clipped by 3 bases and J by 3 bases; unmatched bases: 13. The CDR3 loop reads CASGFGLAGSELYNEQFF. The CDR3 coding sequence is TGTGCTAGTGGTTTCGGTCTAGCGGGTTCAGAACTCTACAATGAGCAGTTCTTC.

This clonotype occurred many times. The J gene is TRBJ2-3, the V gene TRBV19, with no clear D. The CDR3 is 18 residues long. Germline-derived CDR1 and CDR2 are LNHDA and SQIVND (reference sequence). V was pared by 7 bases and J by 4 bases, with 27 bases between. DNA for the CDR3: TGTGCCAGTACCCCATTTTCCCCGGCTACCCCTGGCGCAGATACGCAGTATTTT. Translated, it gives CASTPFSPATPGADTQYF.

At least ten counts were recorded for this clonotype. This sequence joins TRBV30 and TRBJ2-1, with 14 bases aligning to TRBD2. CDR3 length equals 15 residues. After removal of 0 bases from V and 10 bases from J, the junction contained 5 bases not matched to a gene. The V gene's germline CDR1 is GTSNPN and CDR2 SVGIG (reference sequence). CDR3 DNA: TGTGCCTGGAGTGTAGGGACTAGCGGGAGAAACGAGCAGTTCTTC. This sequence encodes CAWSVGTSGRNEQFF.

This clonotype was observed a handful of times. This chain links TRBV6-1 with TRBJ2-5; unclear D gene. This CDR3 is built from 15 residues. V was pared by 6 bases and J by 2 bases, with 16 bases between. Germline V lookup: CDR1 MNHNS, CDR2 SASEGT. The CDR3 is CASSSGQFQQETQYF. CDR3 bases: TGTGCCAGCAGCTCAGGCCAGTTCCAACAAGAGACCCAGTACTTC.

At least ten counts were recorded for this clonotype. This chain links TRBV2 with TRBJ2-5, with D maybe TRBD2 (6 bases). Per germline, CDR1 SNHLY and CDR2 FYNNEI. CDR3 length equals 15 residues. V dropped 2 bases and J dropped 5 bases, with 15 bases sitting between them. The CDR3 reads CASSERWRGQETQYF. Written as DNA, the CDR3 is TGTGCCAGCAGTGAAAGGTGGAGGGGCCAGGAGACCCAGTACTTC.

A few counts support this clonotype. J is TRBJ1-2 and V is TRBV2; tentative D call: TRBD1 (5 bases). Germline loops: CDR1 SNHLY, CDR2 FYNNEI. Trimming took off 7 bases at V and 4 bases at J, with 13 bases between the two ends. The CDR3 contains 13 residues. CDR3 sequence (DNA): TGTGCCAGCACCCTGGGGGGAACCTATGGCTACACCTTC. Residues: CASTLGGTYGYTF. The whole variable domain, filled in from reference TRBV2 and TRBJ1-2, reads EPEVTQTPSHQVTQMGQEVILRCVPISNHLYFYWYRQILGQKVEFLVSFYNNEISEKSEIFDDQFSVERPDGSNFTLKIRSTKLEDSAMYFCASTLGGTYGYTFGSGTRLTVV.

This clonotype was counted many times. V usage is TRBV6-5 and J usage is TRBJ2-3; 9 bases align to TRBD2. V trimming: 0 bases; J trimming: 1 base; junction bases outside the gene matches: 2. The CDR3 consists of 16 residues. In germline, CDR1 is MNHEY, CDR2 SVGAGI. The CDR3 protein is CASSYSTSGGTDTQYF. CDR3 bases: TGTGCCAGCAGTTACTCGACTAGCGGAGGCACAGATACGCAGTATTTT.

The sample holds a few counts of this clonotype. This chain joins TRBV11-3 and TRBJ2-5; maybe TRBD2 (5 bases). Germline lookup yields CDR1 SGHNT and CDR2 YENEEA. The V end was cut by 5 bases, the J end by 2 bases, with 15 bases between. The CDR3 extends over 15 amino acids. The CDR3 loop is CASSRGLPAQETQYF. In nucleotides, the CDR3 is TGTGCCAGCAGCCGCGGACTGCCCGCTCAAGAGACCCAGTACTTC.

The chain has TRBV7-2 and TRBJ2-5; perhaps TRBD2 as D (6 bases). The V and J ends lost 4 bases and 0 bases respectively, with 15 bases between them. The CDR3 sequence is 16 residues long. From germline, CDR1 is SGHTA and CDR2 FQGNSA. This CDR3 reads CASSWNAGPYQETQYF. As DNA, the CDR3 is TGTGCCAGCAGCTGGAATGCGGGACCGTACCAAGAGACCCAGTACTTC.

The rearrangement joins TRBV9 to TRBJ1-3; TRBD1 might be the D (6 bases). The germline gives CDR1 SGDLS, CDR2 YYNGEE. Between the trimmed V and J ends, which lost 7 bases and 0 bases, there was a span of 11 bases. The CDR3 consists of 14 residues. CDR3 DNA sequence: TGTGCCAGCTCGACAGGACACTCTGGAAACACCATATATTTT. Protein product: CASSTGHSGNTIYF.

This clonotype was found a few times. The chain is built from TRBV20-1 and TRBJ2-7, with D maybe TRBD2 (5 bases). The V end was cut by 3 bases, the J end by 3 bases, with 15 bases between. CDR1 DFQATT and CDR2 SNEGSKA come from the germline V gene (reference sequence). The CDR3 loop spans 14 amino acids. DNA of the CDR3: TGCAGTGCTAGTTTTGAGGGTCAGGACTACGAGCAGTACTTC. It is translated as CSASFEGQDYEQYF.

To note about this clonotype: Germline and junction disagree at one end, which may indicate a read error. The chain combines TRBV30 with TRBJ2-1; no firm D call. CDR3 length: 11 amino acids. CDR1 and CDR2 (germline): GTSNPN, SVGIG (reference sequence). The CDR3 region has the DNA TGTGCCTGGGGTGTCAAGGGTGAGCAGTTCTTC. It yields the protein CAWGVKGEQFF.

This clonotype appeared a few times. The chain combines TRBV3-1 with TRBJ1-1, with no clear D. The CDR3 is 14 amino acids. With 6 bases removed from V and 3 bases from J, the gap between germline ends came to 14 bases. Germline CDR1 and CDR2: LGHDT and YNNKEL (reference sequence). The CDR3 spells CASSPRREDTEAFF. The CDR3 bases are TGTGCCAGCAGTCCCCGCCGGGAGGACACTGAAGCTTTCTTT.

The chain employs TRBV6-1 and TRBJ2-7; D remains ambiguous. The CDR3 has 14 residues. V was trimmed by 6 bases and J by 3 bases, leaving 15 bases between them. From germline, CDR1 is MNHNS and CDR2 SASEGT. The CDR3 loop reads CASRALDENYEQYF. CDR3 nucleotide sequence: TGTGCCAGCAGGGCCCTCGACGAAAACTACGAGCAGTACTTC.

Regarding this clonotype: Since a much larger clone is just one base distant, this may be a read error. CDR3 DNA: TGTGTCAGCAGAGAGGACGGTCAAGAGACCCAGTACTTC. As protein: CVSREDGQETQYF. The chain couples TRBV7-9 to TRBJ2-5; D gene unclear. This CDR3 spans 13 amino acids. The germline CDR1 and CDR2 sequences are SEHNR and FQNEAQ (reference sequence).

On this clonotype: Just one base apart from a much larger clone, this may be a read error. The chain combines TRBV5-5 with TRBJ2-7; no clear D gene. The CDR3 is 11 amino acids. Germline assignment: CDR1 SGHKS and CDR2 YYEKEE (reference sequence). The DNA of the CDR3 is TGTGCCAGCGGCTTCATCTACGAGCAGTACTTC. Its protein is CASGFIYEQYF.

This clonotype was counted ten times or more. This sequence joins TRBV5-1 and TRBJ2-1, with TRBD2 identical over 7 bases. The germline CDR1 and CDR2 sequences are SGHRS and YFSETQ. The CDR3 sequence is 14 residues long. Trimming took 0 bases from V and 6 from J; bases not matched to a gene: 3. This CDR3 is CASSLGSGLNEQFF. CDR3 DNA: TGCGCCAGCAGCTTGGGTAGCGGGCTCAATGAGCAGTTCTTC.